Sequencing of this T cell receptor beta chain was carried out in a study of blood T cell repertoires in COVID-19. Assay used: immunoSEQ multiplex PCR; TCRdb lists only in-frame clones, some missing. The repertoire holds 190,000 or so clones, with around 90% as singletons. CDR1 and CDR2 (germline): LGHNT, FRNRAP. The V and J ends lost 2 bases and 4 bases respectively, with 11 bases between them. The CDR3 sequence is 14 residues long. This clone has just one count. Sequencing input: peripheral blood. This chain connects TRBV12-5 to TRBJ1-1; maybe TRBD1 (5 bases). This TCR came from a middle-aged man with acute or convalescent COVID-19. The chain's CDR3 is CASGLTGGATEAFF. CDR3 coding DNA: TGTGCTAGTGGTTTGACGGGGGGTGCCACTGAAGCTTTCTTT.